The clone carrying this T cell receptor beta chain has just a few counts. Its antigen remains unknown. TCRdb ran MiXCR on the reads and lists one entry per CDR3 protein. The sample records about 490,000 distinct CDR3 sequences, 11% being singletons. This sample is drawn from a study of T cell repertoires in cytomegalovirus infection. Across the study: CMV infection plus the matching HLA type was flagged by public TCR beta signatures. Notes on the study in general: HLA-C-restricted, CMV-specific TCR beta clonotypes were dominant ex vivo. Using cumulative public TCR beta family frequency, the authors identified those who carried CMV together with the relevant HLA.

The V segment lost 4 bases and the J segment 7 bases; nucleotides outside the gene matches: 8. Germline CDR1 and CDR2: SGHNT and YYREEE (reference sequence). CDR3 length: 16 residues. Sequencing was performed on PBMCs. This sequence originates from a human donor in good health (CMV status not recorded). Some clones in this sample may be carry-over from other donors' samples. The chain has TRBV5-4 and TRBJ2-1; TRBD2 aligns across 13 bases. CDR3 in DNA: TGTGCCAGCAGCACAGGACTAGCGGGAGTACGGAATGAGCAGTTCTTC. It specifies CASSTGLAGVRNEQFF.